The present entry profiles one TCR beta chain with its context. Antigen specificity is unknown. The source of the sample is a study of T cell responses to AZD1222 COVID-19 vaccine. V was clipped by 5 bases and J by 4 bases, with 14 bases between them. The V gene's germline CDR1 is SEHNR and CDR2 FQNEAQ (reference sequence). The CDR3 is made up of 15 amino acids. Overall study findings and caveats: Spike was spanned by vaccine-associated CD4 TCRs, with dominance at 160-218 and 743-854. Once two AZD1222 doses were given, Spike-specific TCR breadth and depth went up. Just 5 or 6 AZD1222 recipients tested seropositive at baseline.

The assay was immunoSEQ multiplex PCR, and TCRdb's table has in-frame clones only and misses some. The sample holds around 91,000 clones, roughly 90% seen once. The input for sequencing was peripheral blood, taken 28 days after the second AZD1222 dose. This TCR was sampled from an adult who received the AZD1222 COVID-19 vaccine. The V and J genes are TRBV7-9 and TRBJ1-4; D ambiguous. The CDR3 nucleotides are TGTGCCAGCAGCCCGCCCATCGGAAATAATGAAAAACTGTTTTTT. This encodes CASSPPIGNNEKLFF.